This record concerns one T cell receptor beta chain sequence. This clone was observed a handful of times. There is no known antigen for this receptor. No base-level quality is on record; no much larger clone is a single base apart. Genomic DNA was extracted from sorted cells for sequencing of the TCRbeta CDR3 region. The immunoSEQ Assay was used to sequence the TCRbeta CDR3 regions. The clones in this table, taken by TCRdb from immuneACCESS, are in-frame only. Not every clone is retained; where verified, under half of the shortfall comes from an unresolved V gene, and the cause of the rest is unknown. The sample has around 53,000 clones on record, 70% to 90% of them singletons. Approximately 7% of the sample lies in the top ten. The data belong to a study of OX40 agonist ivuxolimab in advanced cancers. Context from the whole study: The costimulatory receptor OX40 (CD134) was targeted by ivuxolimab, a fully human IgG2 agonistic monoclonal antibody. Intravenous ivuxolimab was administered to patients every 2 weeks at six dose levels: 0.01, 0.1, 0.3, 1.5, 3 and 10 mg/kg. Among the approximately 50 dose-escalation patients, about 19 had hepatocellular carcinoma, roughly 15 melanoma, 9 renal cell carcinoma and 9 head and neck cancer. The dose-escalation cohort was 82.7% male with a mean age of about 65 years, ranging from 23 to 79. Prior anti-PD-1, anti-PD-L1 or anti-CTLA-4 therapy was permitted, and checkpoint inhibitors had been received by roughly 40% of dose-escalation patients. Three dose-escalation patients achieved partial responses, one with hepatocellular carcinoma and two with cutaneous melanoma. The point of sequencing TCRbeta in the periphery was to test whether ivuxolimab changed TCR sequence diversity and drove clonal T-cell expansion. The paper covers the monotherapy dose-escalation part of the phase I ivuxolimab trial, which included N ≈ 50 patients. Study-wide findings and limitations: Partial responders in the 0.1-3.0 mg/kg groups had among the lowest normalized peripheral clonal expansion, especially among CD8+ T cells. On average, CD8+ T cells showed more expanded clones than CD4+ T cells after ivuxolimab. Low levels of normalized T-cell clonal expansion were also seen in some nonresponding patients. Which antigens the clonally expanded peripheral T cells were specific for was not determined. At doses from 0.1 to 3.0 mg/kg, clonal expansion was seen in both CD4+ and CD8+ blood T cells between baseline and week 6.

Taken from the germline V gene (reference sequence), the CDR1 and CDR2 loops are MNHNY and SVGAGI. The V and J ends are trimmed by 2 bases and 3 bases, leaving 14 bases between them. The cysteine opens and the phenylalanine closes a CDR3 of 15 amino acids. Solely the CDR3 DNA is kept, with 45 bases framed from the first base. The trial excluded patients who had a history of autoimmune disease or who were on systemic immunosuppression. Peripheral blood for TCR sequencing was drawn from every dose cohort at baseline, at cycle 4 day 1 and at cycle 7 day 1. Samples came from an open-label, multicenter, first-in-human phase I dose-escalation trial of ivuxolimab. Adults with locally advanced or metastatic melanoma, renal cell, hepatocellular, or head and neck squamous cell carcinoma were enrolled in the trial. Before TCR sequencing, CD4+ T cells and CD8+ T cells were sorted from peripheral blood as separate populations.

The rearranged segments are TRBV6-6 and TRBJ2-7; the D gene cannot be resolved reliably. The material sequenced was CD4+ or CD8+ T cells sorted from blood, taken in a trial of the OX40 agonist ivuxolimab. The receptor was isolated from an adult with an advanced solid tumor such as melanoma, head and neck, liver or kidney cancer. CDR3 loop: CASSYPIELRYEQYF. The DNA sequence is as follows: TGTGCCAGCAGTTACCCCATTGAGCTTCGCTACGAGCAGTACTTC.